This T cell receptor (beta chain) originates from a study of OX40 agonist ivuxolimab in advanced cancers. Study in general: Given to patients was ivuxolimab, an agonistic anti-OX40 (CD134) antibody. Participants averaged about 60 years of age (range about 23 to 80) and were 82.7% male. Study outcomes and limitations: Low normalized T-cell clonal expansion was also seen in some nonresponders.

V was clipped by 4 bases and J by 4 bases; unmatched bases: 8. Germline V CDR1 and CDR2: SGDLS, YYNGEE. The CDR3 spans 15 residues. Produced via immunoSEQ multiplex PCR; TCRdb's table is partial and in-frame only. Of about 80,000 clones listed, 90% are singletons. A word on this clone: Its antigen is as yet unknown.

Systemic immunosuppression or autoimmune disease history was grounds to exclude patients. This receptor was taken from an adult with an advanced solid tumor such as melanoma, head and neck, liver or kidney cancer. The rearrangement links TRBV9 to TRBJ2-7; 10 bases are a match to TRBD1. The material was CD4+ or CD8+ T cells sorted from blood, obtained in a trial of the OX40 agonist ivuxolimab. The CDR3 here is CASSPYGTGVYEQYF. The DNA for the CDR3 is TGTGCCAGCAGCCCTTACGGGACAGGGGTTTACGAGCAGTACTTC. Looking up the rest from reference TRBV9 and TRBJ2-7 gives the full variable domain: DSGVTQTPKHLITATGQRVTLRCSPRSGDLSVYWYQQSLDQGLQFLIQYYNGEERAKGNILERFSAQQFPDLHSELNLSSLELGDSALYFCASSPYGTGVYEQYFGPGTRLTVT.